This TCR beta chain is from a study of CD4 T cells in relation to SARS-CoV-2 and coronaviruses. Study-wide findings and caveats: Crossreactive clones expanded significantly less to SARS-CoV-2 than monoreactive clones.

On this clone itself: What it recognizes is unknown.

The data were produced by immunoSEQ multiplex PCR, yet TCRdb's version contains in-frame clones alone and is incomplete. The top ten hold 3.5% to 5% of the sample, which has about 37,000 clones, more than 65% seen once. This clonotype was obtained from an adult with COVID-19. What was sequenced was naive CD4+ T cells from PBMCs, cultured in vitro. Stated subset: naive CD4+ T cells isolated by negative enrichment.

The CDR3 coding sequence is TGTGCCAGCAGTTACTCTGGGGGAGAAAAACTGTTTTTT. This encodes CASSYSGGEKLFF. The chain uses TRBV6-5 and TRBJ1-4; D possibly corresponds to TRBD1 (5 bases). Germline V lookup: CDR1 MNHEY, CDR2 SVGAGI. The CDR3 totals 13 residues. V was trimmed by 0 bases and J by 8 bases, leaving 7 bases between them.